This T cell receptor beta chain comes out of a study of cytotoxic CD8 clonotypes in ibrutinib-treated CLL. About the study: Partial responders around 24, complete 2; some twelve progressed and some 14 stayed in remission by median about 5.5 years.

Method: immunoSEQ multiplex PCR; TCRdb's copy keeps in-frame clones and lacks some. The data contain some 200,000 clones, roughly three quarters of them singletons. Germline CDR1 and CDR2: MDHEN and SYDVKM. The CDR3 spans 14 residues. The germline V and J ends were trimmed by 5 bases and 8 bases, with 18 bases remaining between them. Comments on this clone: Antigen unknown.

Study-wide results and caveats: A rise in clonality was seen at ibrutinib response, and a fall back toward baseline was seen at progression. Public clonotypes proved infrequent, and on treatment they shrank or remained steady.

Roughly 2 micrograms of genomic DNA from cryopreserved PBMCs went into TCR beta libraries. This TCR was recovered from a human donor with chronic lymphocytic leukemia. The chain uses TRBV28 and TRBJ1-2; a weak D match, TRBD1 (5 bases). The sample in question was PBMCs, obtained after 12 months of ibrutinib treatment. The CDR3 DNA sequence: TGTGCCAGCAGTCCGAGTGAGGGGCGTAGGGGCTACACCTTC. It is translated as CASSPSEGRRGYTF.